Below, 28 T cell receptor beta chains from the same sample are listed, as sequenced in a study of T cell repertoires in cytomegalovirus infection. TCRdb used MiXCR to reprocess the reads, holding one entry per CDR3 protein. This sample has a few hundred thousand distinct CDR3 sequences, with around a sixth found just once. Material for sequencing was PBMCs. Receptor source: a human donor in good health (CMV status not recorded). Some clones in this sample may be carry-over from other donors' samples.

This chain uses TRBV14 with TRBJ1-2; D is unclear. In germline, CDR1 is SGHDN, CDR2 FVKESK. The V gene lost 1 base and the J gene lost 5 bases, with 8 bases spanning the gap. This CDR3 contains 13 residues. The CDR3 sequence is CASSQVLWYGYTF. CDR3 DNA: TGTGCCAGCAGCCAAGTCTTGTGGTATGGCTACACCTTC.

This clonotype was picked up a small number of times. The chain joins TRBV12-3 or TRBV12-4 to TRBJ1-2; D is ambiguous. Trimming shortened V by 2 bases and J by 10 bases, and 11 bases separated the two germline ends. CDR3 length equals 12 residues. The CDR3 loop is CASSLPRRDYTF. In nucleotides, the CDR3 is TGTGCCAGCAGTTTACCCCGTAGGGACTACACCTTC.

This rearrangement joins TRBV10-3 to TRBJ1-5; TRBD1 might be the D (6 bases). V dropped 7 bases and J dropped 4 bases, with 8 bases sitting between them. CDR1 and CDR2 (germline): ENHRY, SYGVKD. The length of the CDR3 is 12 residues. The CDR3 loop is CAIKDRNQPQHF. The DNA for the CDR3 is TGTGCCATCAAGGACAGAAATCAGCCCCAGCATTTT.

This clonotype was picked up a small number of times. CDR3 DNA sequence: TGTGCCGCCGGCGAAGACGAGAGGGGAGGTGAGCAGTTCTTC. This codes for CAAGEDERGGEQFF. The rearrangement uses TRBV6-5 and TRBJ2-1, with a weak D call TRBD2 (6 bases). The CDR3 is made up of 14 amino acids. V lost 11 bases and J 9 bases, leaving 23 bases between the germline ends. Germline values: CDR1 MNHEY, CDR2 SVGAGI.

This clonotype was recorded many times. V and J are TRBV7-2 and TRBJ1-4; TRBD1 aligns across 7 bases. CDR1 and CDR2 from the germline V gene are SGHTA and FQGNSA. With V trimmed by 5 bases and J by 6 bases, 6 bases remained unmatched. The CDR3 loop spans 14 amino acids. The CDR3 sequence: CASSPQGGDEKLFF. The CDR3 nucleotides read TGTGCCAGCAGCCCCCAGGGGGGGGATGAAAAACTGTTTTTT.

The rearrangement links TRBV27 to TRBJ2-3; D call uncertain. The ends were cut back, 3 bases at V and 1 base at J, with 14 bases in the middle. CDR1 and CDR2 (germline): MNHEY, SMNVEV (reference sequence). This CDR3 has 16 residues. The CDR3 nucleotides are TGTGCCAGCAGTTTCTGGGCCCATGGGGGCACAGATACGCAGTATTTT. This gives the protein CASSFWAHGGTDTQYF.

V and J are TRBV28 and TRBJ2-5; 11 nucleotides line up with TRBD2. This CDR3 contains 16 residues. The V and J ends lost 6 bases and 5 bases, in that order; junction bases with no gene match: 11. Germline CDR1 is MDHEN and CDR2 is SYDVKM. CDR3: CASSHELAGVEETQYF. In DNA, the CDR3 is TGTGCCAGCAGCCATGAACTAGCGGGGGTGGAGGAGACCCAGTACTTC.

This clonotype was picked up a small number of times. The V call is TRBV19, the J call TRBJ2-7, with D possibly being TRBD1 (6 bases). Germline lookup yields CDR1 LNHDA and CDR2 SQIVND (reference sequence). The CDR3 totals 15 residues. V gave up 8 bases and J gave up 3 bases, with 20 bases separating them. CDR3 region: CASALRTGPHYEQYF. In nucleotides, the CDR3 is TGTGCCAGTGCGCTTCGTACAGGGCCCCACTACGAGCAGTACTTC.

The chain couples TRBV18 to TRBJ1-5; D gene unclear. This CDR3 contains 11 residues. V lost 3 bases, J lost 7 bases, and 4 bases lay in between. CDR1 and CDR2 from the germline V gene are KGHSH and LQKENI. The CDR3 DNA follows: TGTGCCAGCTCACCGATACAGCCCCAGCATTTT. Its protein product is CASSPIQPQHF.

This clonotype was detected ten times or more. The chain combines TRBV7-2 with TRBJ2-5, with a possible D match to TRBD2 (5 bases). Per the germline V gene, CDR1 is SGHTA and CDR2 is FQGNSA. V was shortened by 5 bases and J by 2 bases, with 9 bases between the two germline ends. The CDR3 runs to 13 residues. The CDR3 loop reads CASSRGLQETQYF. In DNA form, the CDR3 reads TGTGCCAGCAGCCGAGGGTTGCAAGAGACCCAGTACTTC.

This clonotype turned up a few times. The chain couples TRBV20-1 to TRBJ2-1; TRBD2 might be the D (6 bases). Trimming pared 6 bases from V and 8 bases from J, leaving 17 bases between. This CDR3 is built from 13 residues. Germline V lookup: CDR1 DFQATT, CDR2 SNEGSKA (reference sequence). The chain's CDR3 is CSASTLAFDEQFF. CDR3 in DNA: TGCAGTGCGAGTACCCTAGCGTTCGATGAGCAGTTCTTC.

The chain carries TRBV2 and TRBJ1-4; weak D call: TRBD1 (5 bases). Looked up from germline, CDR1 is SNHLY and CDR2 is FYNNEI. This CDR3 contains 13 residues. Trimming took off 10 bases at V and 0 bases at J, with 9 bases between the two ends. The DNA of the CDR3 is TGTGCCACGGGGGGTACAACTAATGAAAAACTGTTTTTT. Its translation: CATGGTTNEKLFF.

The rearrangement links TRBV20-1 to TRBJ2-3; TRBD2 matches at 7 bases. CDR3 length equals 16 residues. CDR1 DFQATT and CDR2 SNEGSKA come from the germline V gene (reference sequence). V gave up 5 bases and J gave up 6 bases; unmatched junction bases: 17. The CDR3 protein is CSAGRGGSVSWDTQYF. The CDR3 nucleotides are TGCAGTGCTGGCCGCGGCGGGAGCGTTTCATGGGATACGCAGTATTTT.

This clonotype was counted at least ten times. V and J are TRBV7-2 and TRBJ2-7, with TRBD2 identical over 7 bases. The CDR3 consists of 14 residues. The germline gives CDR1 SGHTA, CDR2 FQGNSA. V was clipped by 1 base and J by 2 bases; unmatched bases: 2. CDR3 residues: CASSLVGGAYEQYF. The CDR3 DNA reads TGTGCCAGCAGCTTAGTGGGAGGGGCCTACGAGCAGTACTTC.

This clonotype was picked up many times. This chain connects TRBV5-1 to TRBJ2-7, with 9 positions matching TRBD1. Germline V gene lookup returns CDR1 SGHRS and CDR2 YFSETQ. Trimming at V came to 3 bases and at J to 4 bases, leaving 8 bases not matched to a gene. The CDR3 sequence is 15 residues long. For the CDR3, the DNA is TGCGCCAGCAGCTCTCAGACCGGGACAGGGTACGAGCAGTACTTC. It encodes CASSSQTGTGYEQYF.

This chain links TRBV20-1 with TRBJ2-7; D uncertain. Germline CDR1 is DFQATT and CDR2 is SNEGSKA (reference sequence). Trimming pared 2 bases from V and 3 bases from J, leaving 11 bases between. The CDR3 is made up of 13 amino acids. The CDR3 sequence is CSARKIASYEQYF. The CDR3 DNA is TGCAGTGCTAGAAAAATTGCTAGCTACGAGCAGTACTTC.

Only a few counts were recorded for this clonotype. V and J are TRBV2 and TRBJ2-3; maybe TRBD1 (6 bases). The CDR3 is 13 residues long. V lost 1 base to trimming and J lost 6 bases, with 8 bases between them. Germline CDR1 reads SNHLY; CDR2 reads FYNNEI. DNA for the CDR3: TGTGCCAGCAGTGAAGGGGGGCGGGATACGCAGTATTTT. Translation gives CASSEGGRDTQYF. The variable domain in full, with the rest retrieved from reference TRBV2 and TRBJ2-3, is EPEVTQTPSHQVTQMGQEVILRCVPISNHLYFYWYRQILGQKVEFLVSFYNNEISEKSEIFDDQFSVERPDGSNFTLKIRSTKLEDSAMYFCASSEGGRDTQYFGPGTRLTVL.

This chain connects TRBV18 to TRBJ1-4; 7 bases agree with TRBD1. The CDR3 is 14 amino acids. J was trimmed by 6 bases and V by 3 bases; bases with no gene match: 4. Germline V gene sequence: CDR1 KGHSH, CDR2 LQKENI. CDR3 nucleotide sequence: TGTGCCAGCTCACCGACAGGGTGGGATGAAAAACTGTTTTTT. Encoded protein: CASSPTGWDEKLFF.

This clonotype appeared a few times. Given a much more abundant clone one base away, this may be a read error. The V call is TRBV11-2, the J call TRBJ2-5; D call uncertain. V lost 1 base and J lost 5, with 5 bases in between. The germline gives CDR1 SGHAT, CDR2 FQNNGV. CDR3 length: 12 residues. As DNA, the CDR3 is TGTGCCAGCAGCTTAGTAACGGAGACCCAGTACTTC. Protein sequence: CASSLVTETQYF.

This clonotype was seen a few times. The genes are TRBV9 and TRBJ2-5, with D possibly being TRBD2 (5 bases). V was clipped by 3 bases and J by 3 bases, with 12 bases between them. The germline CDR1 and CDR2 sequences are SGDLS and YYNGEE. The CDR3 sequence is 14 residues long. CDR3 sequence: CASSGGRVKETQYF. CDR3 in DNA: TGTGCCAGCAGCGGAGGGAGAGTCAAAGAGACCCAGTACTTC.

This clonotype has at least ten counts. The CDR3 nucleotides are TGTGCCAGCAGCTTACGCGGGGACTATAGCTCCTACGAGCAGTACTTC. Protein product: CASSLRGDYSSYEQYF. The chain joins TRBV7-6 to TRBJ2-7; 7 positions match TRBD2. The J segment lost 0 bases and the V segment lost 2 bases, leaving 7 bases of the junction unmatched. Germline assignment: CDR1 SGHVS and CDR2 FNYEAQ. The CDR3 runs 16 residues.

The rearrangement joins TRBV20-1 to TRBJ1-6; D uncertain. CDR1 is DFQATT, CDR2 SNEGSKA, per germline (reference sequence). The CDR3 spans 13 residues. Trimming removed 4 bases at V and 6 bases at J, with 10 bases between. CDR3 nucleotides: TGCAGTGCTAAGACGGCCATTAATTCACCCCTCCACTTT. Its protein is CSAKTAINSPLHF.

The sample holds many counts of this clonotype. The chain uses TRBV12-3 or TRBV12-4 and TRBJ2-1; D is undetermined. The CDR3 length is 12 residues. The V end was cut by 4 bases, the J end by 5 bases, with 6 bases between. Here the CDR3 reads CASSSWDNEQFF. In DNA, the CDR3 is TGTGCCAGCAGTTCTTGGGACAATGAGCAGTTCTTC.

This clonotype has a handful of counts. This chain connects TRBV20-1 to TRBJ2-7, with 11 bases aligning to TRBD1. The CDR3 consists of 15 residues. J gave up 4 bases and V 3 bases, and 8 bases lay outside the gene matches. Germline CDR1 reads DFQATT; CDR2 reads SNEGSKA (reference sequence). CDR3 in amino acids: CSARGGTGGWYEQYF. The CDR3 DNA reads TGCAGTGCTAGGGGGGGGACAGGGGGTTGGTACGAGCAGTACTTC.

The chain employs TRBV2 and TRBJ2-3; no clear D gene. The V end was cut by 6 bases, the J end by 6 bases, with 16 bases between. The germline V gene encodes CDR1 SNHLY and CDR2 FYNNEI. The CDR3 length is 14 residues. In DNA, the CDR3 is TGTGCCAGCAGCCAGGACCCCCGCTCCGATACGCAGTATTTT. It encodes CASSQDPRSDTQYF.

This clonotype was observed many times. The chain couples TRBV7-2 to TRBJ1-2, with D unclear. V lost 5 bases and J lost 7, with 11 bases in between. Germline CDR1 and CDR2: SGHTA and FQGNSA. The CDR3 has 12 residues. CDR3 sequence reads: CASSLRESGYTF. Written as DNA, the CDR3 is TGTGCCAGCAGCCTCCGAGAAAGTGGCTACACCTTC.

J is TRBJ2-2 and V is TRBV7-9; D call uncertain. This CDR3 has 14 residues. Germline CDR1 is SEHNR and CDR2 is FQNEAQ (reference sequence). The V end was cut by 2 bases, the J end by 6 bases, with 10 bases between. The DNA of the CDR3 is TGTGCCAGCAGCTTATTACAGTACGCCGGGGAGCTGTTTTTT. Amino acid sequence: CASSLLQYAGELFF.

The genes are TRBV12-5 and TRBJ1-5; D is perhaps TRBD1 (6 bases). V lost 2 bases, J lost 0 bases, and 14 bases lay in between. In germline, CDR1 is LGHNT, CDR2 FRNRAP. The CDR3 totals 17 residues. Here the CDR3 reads CASGLTPTGYSNQPQHF. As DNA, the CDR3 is TGTGCTAGTGGTTTGACCCCGACAGGATATAGCAATCAGCCCCAGCATTTT.